The 10 T cell receptor beta chains below were found in one sample sequenced in a study of cytomegalovirus exposure and HLA in healthy donors. Using immunoSEQ multiplex PCR, the repertoire was profiled, and TCRdb retains in-frame clones only, with some absent. The top ten clones hold approximately 0.95% of a sample with fewer than 300,000 clones, more than 75% of them seen once. What was sequenced was PBMCs. Receptors originate from a woman in her late teens or twenties in good health and CMV-seronegative.

The chain recombines TRBV23-1 with TRBJ2-7; 8 nucleotides agree with TRBD1. TRBV23-1 is an ORF for which the function is uncertain. This CDR3 spans 14 amino acids. J gave up 7 bases and V 2 bases, and 7 bases lay outside the gene matches. CDR3 loop: CASSQGGDRWEQYF. The CDR3 nucleotides are TGCGCCAGCAGTCAAGGAGGGGACAGGTGGGAGCAGTACTTC.

In regard to this clone: At one end the junction does not follow the germline gene, possibly because of a read error. The gene calls are TRBV7-8 and TRBJ2-3; 10 nucleotides match TRBD2. CDR3 length: 15 residues. The germline gives CDR1 SGHVS, CDR2 FQNEAQ. CDR3 sequence: CASRLAGGFTDTQYF. The CDR3 DNA reads TGTGCCAGCAGGTTAGCGGGAGGCTTTACAGATACGCAGTATTTT. Full variable domain (missing parts from reference TRBV7-8 and TRBJ2-3): GAGVSQSPRYKVAKRGQDVALRCDPISGHVSLFWYQQALGQGPEFLTYFQNEAQLDKSGLPSDRFFAERPEGSVSTLKIQRTQQEDSAVYLCASRLAGGFTDTQYFGPGTRLTVL.

The rearrangement uses TRBV6-5 and TRBJ2-7, with 11 nucleotides matching TRBD1. Germline V CDR1 and CDR2: MNHEY, SVGAGI. V lost 0 bases to trimming and J lost 5 bases; unmatched junction nucleotides: 6. This CDR3 has 16 amino acids. The CDR3 here is CASSYSAGQGVHEQYF. The CDR3 nucleotides are TGTGCCAGCAGTTACTCTGCGGGACAGGGGGTACACGAGCAGTACTTC.

The genes are TRBV25-1 and TRBJ2-5; 7 bases align to TRBD1. Germline CDR1 is MGHDK and CDR2 is SYGVNS. V lost 2 bases, J lost 5 bases, and 8 bases stayed unmatched. CDR3 size: 15 residues. Written as DNA, the CDR3 is TGTGCCAGCAGTGAACGGGGACAGCCTAAGGAGACCCAGTACTTC. Its translation: CASSERGQPKETQYF.

The V and J genes are TRBV9 and TRBJ2-5; D uncertain. V lost 4 bases and J 1 base, leaving 11 bases between the germline ends. This CDR3 is built from 14 residues. The germline gives CDR1 SGDLS, CDR2 YYNGEE. DNA of the CDR3: TGTGCCAGCAGCCCAAACTCGGGCCAAGAGACCCAGTACTTC. Its protein product is CASSPNSGQETQYF.

This clone showed up just once. CDR3 bases: TGTGCCAGCAGCTTATCCGGACTATCCATAGGAGATACGCAGTATTTT. Translating it yields CASSLSGLSIGDTQYF. The chain has TRBV7-6 and TRBJ2-3; the D gene is possibly TRBD2 (6 bases). The V end lost 2 bases, the J end lost 5 bases, and 17 bases lay between the germline ends. The germline V gene has CDR1 SGHVS and CDR2 FNYEAQ. CDR3 size: 16 residues.

The V call is TRBV29-1, the J call TRBJ2-7; D unclear. Between the trimmed V and J ends, which lost 5 bases and 0 bases, there was a span of 5 bases. The CDR3 totals 11 residues. Germline V gives CDR1 SQVTM, CDR2 ANQGSEA. CDR3: CSVSNSYEQYF. Written as DNA, the CDR3 is TGCAGCGTTTCCAACTCCTACGAGCAGTACTTC.

The V gene is TRBV9, the J gene TRBJ1-1; possibly TRBD1 for D (6 bases). The germline V and J ends were trimmed by 3 bases and 8 bases, with 17 bases remaining between them. CDR1 SGDLS and CDR2 YYNGEE come from the germline V gene. The CDR3 consists of 14 residues. CDR3: CASSGRTAINEAFF. The CDR3 DNA reads TGTGCCAGCAGCGGACGGACAGCTATCAACGAAGCTTTCTTT. Using reference TRBV9 and TRBJ1-1 for the parts outside the CDR3, the full variable domain is DSGVTQTPKHLITATGQRVTLRCSPRSGDLSVYWYQQSLDQGLQFLIQYYNGEERAKGNILERFSAQQFPDLHSELNLSSLELGDSALYFCASSGRTAINEAFFGQGTRLTVV.

With respect to this clone: Other DNA sequences in the sample encode the same CDR3. The gene calls are TRBV6-5 and TRBJ2-3; D gene uncertain. The CDR3 sequence is 14 residues long. The germline V gene encodes CDR1 MNHEY and CDR2 SVGAGI. V lost 6 bases and J 3 bases, leaving 13 bases between the germline ends. CDR3 bases: TGTGCCAGCAGCCCCGGCGGCGGAACAGATACGCAGTATTTT. As protein: CASSPGGGTDTQYF.

The CDR3 coding sequence is TGCGCCAGCAGCTGGAGGTCCCTCAACTATGGCTACACCTTC. Protein product: CASSWRSLNYGYTF. The rearrangement joins TRBV5-1 to TRBJ1-2; D not certain. Trimming left V 3 bases short and J 2 bases short, with 11 bases between. From germline, CDR1 is SGHRS and CDR2 YFSETQ. CDR3 size: 14 residues.